These 14 T cell receptor beta chains share one sample of origin, sequenced in a study of T cells in women clearing cervical HPV infection. The assay was immunoSEQ multiplex PCR, and TCRdb's table has in-frame clones only and misses some. The sample includes 25,000 to 35,000 clones. The sequencing sample was made of blood buffy coat. The source is a woman aged 18 to 75 with a cervical HPV16 infection that either progressed to CIN3+ or cleared (not recorded which).

With respect to this clone: The read ends 3 residues early relative to the CDR3; the germline J gene fills the gap. The chain uses TRBV11-3 and TRBJ1-2, with TRBD1 matching 8 bases. The CDR3 loop spans 14 amino acids. Germline lookup yields CDR1 SGHNT and CDR2 YENEEA. The covered CDR3 bases are TGTGCCAGCAGCTTAGGGGCAGGGGGCCAAGGC. Its protein is CASSLGAGGQG. The entire CDR3 reads CASSLGAGGQGYTF.

Worth noting for this clone: The germline gene is not matched at one end of the junction; a read error may be the cause. The identical CDR3 is also encoded by other nucleotide sequences in the sample. Incomplete CDR3 DNA: TGTGCCAGCAGCTTAGCCCCGGGGGACAGAATTAACTATGGG. Translated, it gives CASSLAPGDRINYG. The full CDR3 is CASSLAPGDRINYGYTF. The chain is built from TRBV7-8 and TRBJ1-2; 7 bases line up with TRBD1. The sequenced fragment ends 3 residues before the CDR3 boundary, so the rest is inferred from the germline J gene. This CDR3 has 17 amino acids. Per the germline V gene, CDR1 is SGHVS and CDR2 is FQNEAQ.

Details on this clone: The CDR3 end falls 3 residues outside the read, so it is completed with the germline J gene. This chain joins TRBV19 and TRBJ1-6, with 8 bases identical to TRBD1. V shed 3 bases, J shed 7 bases, and the junction held 11 bases outside the gene matches. The CDR3 is 17 amino acids. Looked up from germline, CDR1 is LNHDA and CDR2 is SQIVND (reference sequence). CDR3 DNA (partial): TGTGCCAGTAGTATGGCCGGGACAGGCCGAGAGAATTCACCC. Protein sequence: CASSMAGTGRENSP. The full CDR3 protein reads CASSMAGTGRENSPLHF.

About this clone itself: The read comes to an end 3 residues before the CDR3 does, leaving the germline J gene to fill in the end. This chain joins TRBV4-1 and TRBJ1-3, with no clear D. The CDR3 length is 15 residues. V was clipped by 0 bases and J by 0 bases, with 6 bases between them. Germline CDR1 and CDR2: MGHRA and YSYEKL. The CDR3 reads CASSQEELSGNTIYF. CDR3 bases read: TGCGCCAGCAGCCAAGAAGAACTCTCTGGAAACACC.

As for this clone: Mismatch with germline at one junction end may stem from a read error. The observed sequence ends 3 residues before the CDR3 terminus, with the missing tail filled in from the germline J gene. The rearrangement joins TRBV4-2 to TRBJ2-5; no definite D call. Germline V gives CDR1 LGHNA, CDR2 YNFKEQ. The CDR3 is 14 amino acids. CDR3 in amino acids: CASSRTAVEETQYF. The sequenced part of the CDR3 DNA is TGCGCCAGCAGCCGAACGGCGGTTGAGGAGACC.

A word on this clone: The read falls 3 residues short of the CDR3 end, and the missing part is taken from the germline J gene. V and J are TRBV5-4 and TRBJ1-2, with unresolved D. Germline V gene sequence: CDR1 SGHNT, CDR2 YYREEE (reference sequence). The CDR3 is 13 amino acids. V lost 4 bases and J 4 bases, leaving 11 bases between the germline ends. The CDR3 protein is CASSRITAYGYTF. The covered CDR3 bases are TGTGCCAGCAGCCGCATCACAGCCTATGGC.

Worth noting for this clone: The read falls 3 residues short of the CDR3 end, and the missing part is taken from the germline J gene. The chain employs TRBV18 and TRBJ2-4, with D hard to call. The CDR3 covers 14 residues. Germline V gives CDR1 KGHSH, CDR2 LQKENI. The CDR3: CASSQVRVTDGQYF. The sequenced part of the CDR3 DNA is TGTGCCAGCTCACAAGTTAGGGTAACGGATGGT.

Worth noting for this clone: The sequence runs out 3 residues before the end of the CDR3; the remainder is reconstructed from the germline J gene. This chain links TRBV7-8 with TRBJ2-1; 7 nucleotides align to TRBD1. CDR1 is SGHVS, CDR2 FQNEAQ, per germline. The CDR3 is 16 amino acids. Trimming took 1 base from V and 6 from J; bases not matched to a gene: 9. The CDR3 spells CASSLGYRGRVNEQFF. The part of the CDR3 DNA that was read is TGTGCCAGCAGCTTAGGGTACAGGGGCAGGGTCAATGAG.

A word on this clone: The read is 3 residues too short to cover the CDR3 end, so that end is filled in from the germline J gene. The V call is TRBV7-2, the J call TRBJ2-3; TRBD2 aligns across 7 bases. The germline V gene encodes CDR1 SGHTA and CDR2 FQGNSA. Trimming cost V 7 bases and J 2 bases; bases outside gene matches: 9. The CDR3 covers 15 residues. The CDR3 DNA, read in part, is TGTGCCAGCACATGGAGCGGGGAGTTCACAGATACG. Protein product: CASTWSGEFTDT. The CDR3 reads in full as CASTWSGEFTDTQYF.

Points on this clone: The missing CDR3 end, 3 residues past where the read stops, is filled in from the germline J gene. The V and J genes are TRBV18 and TRBJ2-7; no firm D call. Germline values: CDR1 KGHSH, CDR2 LQKENI. V lost 2 bases and J lost 1, with 6 bases in between. The CDR3 sequence is 13 residues long. CDR3 DNA (partial): TGTGCCAGCTCACCAACAGATTCCTACGAG. Amino acid sequence: CASSPTDSYE. The whole CDR3 reads CASSPTDSYEQYF.

A note on this clone: The CDR3 end falls 3 residues outside the read, so it is completed with the germline J gene. V is TRBV7-3 and J is TRBJ2-3, with D possibly matching TRBD1 (5 bases). The CDR3 runs to 15 residues. The germline V gene encodes CDR1 SGHTA and CDR2 FQGTGA. The CDR3 reads CASSLTFDSYNAQYF. The part of the CDR3 DNA that was read is TGTGCCAGCAGCTTAACCTTCGACAGCTACAATGCG.

On this clone: The read falls 3 residues short of the CDR3 end, and the missing part is taken from the germline J gene. This rearrangement joins TRBV7-3 to TRBJ2-1; no firm D call. The CDR3 is 15 residues long. V lost 5 bases to trimming and J lost 1 base, with 12 bases between them. Germline CDR1 reads SGHTA; CDR2 reads FQGTGA. CDR3 protein: CASSPTYSSYNEQFF. The sequenced part of the CDR3 DNA is TGTGCCAGCAGCCCAACTTACAGTTCCTACAATGAG.

As to this clone: The read gets to within 3 residues of the CDR3 end, and the germline J gene fills in the rest. The rearrangement joins TRBV5-1 to TRBJ2-3, with D possibly TRBD1 on 6 matching bases. This CDR3 has 14 residues. In germline, CDR1 is SGHRS, CDR2 YFSETQ. The CDR3 is CASSLDSPRQPQYF. The part of the CDR3 DNA that was read is TGCGCCAGCAGCCTGGACAGCCCCAGACAGCCG.

In the case of this clone: The read finishes 3 residues shy of the CDR3 end, and the germline J gene is used to complete it. The chain recombines TRBV7-3 with TRBJ2-1, with D possibly being TRBD2 (6 bases). CDR1 is SGHTA, CDR2 FQGTGA, per germline. The CDR3 is 16 amino acids. The V and J ends lost 1 base and 0 bases respectively, with 10 bases between them. The CDR3 sequence is CASSLIVGGSYNEQFF. The part of the CDR3 DNA that was read is TGTGCCAGCAGCTTAATCGTGGGGGGCTCCTACAATGAG.